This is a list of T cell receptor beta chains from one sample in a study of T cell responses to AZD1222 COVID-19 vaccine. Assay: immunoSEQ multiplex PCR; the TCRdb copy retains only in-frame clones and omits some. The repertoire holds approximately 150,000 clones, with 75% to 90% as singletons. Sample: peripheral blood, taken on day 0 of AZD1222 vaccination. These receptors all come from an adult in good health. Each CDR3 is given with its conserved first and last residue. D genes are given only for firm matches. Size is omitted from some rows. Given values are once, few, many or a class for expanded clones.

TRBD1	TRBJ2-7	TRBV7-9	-	CASSFQGDEQYF	TGTGCCAGCAGCTTCCAGGGGGACGAGCAGTACTTC
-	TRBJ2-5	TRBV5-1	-	CASSLPGTGSQETQYF	TGCGCCAGCAGCCTCCCTGGGACGGGCAGCCAAGAGACCCAGTACTTC
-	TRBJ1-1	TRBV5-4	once	CASSLPPTGSTEAFF	TGTGCCAGCAGCTTGCCCCCGACAGGCTCCACTGAAGCTTTCTTT
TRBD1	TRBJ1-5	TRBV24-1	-	CATSDVDRGQPQHF	TGTGCCACCAGTGATGTGGACAGGGGTCAGCCCCAGCATTTT
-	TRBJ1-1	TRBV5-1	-	CASSPSGALMNTEAFF	TGCGCCAGCAGCCCCTCAGGGGCCCTAATGAACACTGAAGCTTTCTTT
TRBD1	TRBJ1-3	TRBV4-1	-	CASSQVGGTGGNTIYF	TGCGCCAGCAGCCAAGTAGGAGGGACAGGTGGAAACACCATATATTTT
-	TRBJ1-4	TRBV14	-	CASSPGHGREKLFF	TGTGCCAGCAGCCCGGGACACGGGAGGGAAAAACTGTTTTTT
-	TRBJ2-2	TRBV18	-	CASSPTRGVEGPGELFF	TGTGCCAGCTCACCGACCAGGGGTGTCGAAGGCCCCGGGGAGCTGTTTTTT
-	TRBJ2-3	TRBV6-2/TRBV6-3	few	CASSYSLGTADTQYF	TGTGCCAGCAGTTACTCTTTAGGGACGGCAGATACGCAGTATTTT
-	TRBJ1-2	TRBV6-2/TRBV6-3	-	CASSYSVFNYGYTF	TGTGCCAGCAGTTACTCCGTCTTCAACTATGGCTACACCTTC
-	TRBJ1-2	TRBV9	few	CASSAGDYTF	TGTGCCAGCAGCGCGGGAGACTACACCTTC
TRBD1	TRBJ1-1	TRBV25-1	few	CASSEFRGHGNTEAFF	TGTGCCAGCAGTGAATTCAGGGGGCATGGGAACACTGAAGCTTTCTTT
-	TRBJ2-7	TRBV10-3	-	CAISEGLSYEQYF	TGTGCCATCAGTGAGGGGCTCTCTTACGAGCAGTACTTC
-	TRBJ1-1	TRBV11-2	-	CASRLKLKAGTQGESEAFF	TGTGCCAGCAGGCTGAAGTTAAAGGCCGGAACCCAAGGAGAATCTGAAGCTTTCTTT
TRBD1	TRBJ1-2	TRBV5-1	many	CASSSGTGTDSGYTF	TGCGCCAGCAGCTCCGGGACAGGGACGGATTCTGGCTACACCTTC
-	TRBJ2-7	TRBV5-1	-	CASSQGGGAYEQYF	TGCGCCAGCAGCCAGGGTGGTGGTGCCTACGAGCAGTACTTC
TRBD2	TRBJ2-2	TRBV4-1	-	CASSPRSGGNTGELFF	TGCGCCAGCAGCCCCCGGAGCGGGGGTAACACCGGGGAGCTGTTTTTT
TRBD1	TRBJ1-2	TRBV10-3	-	CAISDRGSSGTGNNYGYTF	TGTGCCATCAGTGACAGAGGTTCTTCCGGGACAGGGAACAACTATGGCTACACCTTC